This T cell receptor beta chain was identified during a study of T cells in Graves' hyperthyroidism and ophthalmopathy. General observations from the study: Progression to ophthalmopathy was predicted a median of roughly 6.8 months early.

For this clonotype: Antigen specificity is unknown.

Germline CDR1 is MGHDK and CDR2 is SYGVNS. This CDR3 region has 16 residues. J lost 10 bases, V lost 6 bases, and 10 bases had no gene match. Amplified TCR beta CDR3 regions came from RNA transcripts. When the TCR CDR3 underwent first-round RT-PCR, the HTBI primer set was used. TCRdb re-derived calls from the multiplex PCR reads in MiXCR, one entry per CDR3 protein. The table has 650,000 to 800,000 distinct CDR3 sequences, nearly 45% seen once. Sample: peripheral blood or thyroid tissue (not recorded which). The genes are TRBV25-1 and TRBJ1-6, with 12 positions matching TRBD1. The clonotype was recovered from an adult man with Graves' disease, either hyperthyroidism or ophthalmopathy (not recorded which). The CDR3 loop is CASSQVGQGANSPLHF. In nucleotides, the CDR3 is TGTGCCAGCAGCCAAGTGGGACAGGGGGCCAACTCACCCCTCCACTTT.